Presented here are 20 T cell receptor beta chains from one specimen sequenced in a study of shared clonotypes between healthy human individuals. TCRdb keeps only in-frame clones here, not all; method: immunoSEQ multiplex PCR. The sample lists some 2.1 million clones; 93% were seen once. CD45RO-negative CD8 cells positively selected for CCR7 made up the naive population, which excluded terminally differentiated effector memory CD45RA+ cells. Specimen: naive CD8+ T cells from PBMCs. The receptors come from a man aged 18 to 29 in good health. Some clones in this sample may be carry-over from other donors' samples.

This chain uses TRBV5-8 with TRBJ2-7, with a possible D match to TRBD2 (6 bases). The CDR3 totals 14 residues. V was trimmed by 4 bases and J by 2 bases, leaving 13 bases between them. Looked up from germline, CDR1 is SGHTS and CDR2 is YDEGEE. The CDR3 DNA reads TGTGCCAGCAGCCGCCCTAGCGTAACCTACGAGCAGTACTTC. This codes for CASSRPSVTYEQYF.

The rearrangement joins TRBV7-8 to TRBJ1-1; D gene unclear. The germline V gene encodes CDR1 SGHVS and CDR2 FQNEAQ. V dropped 4 bases and J dropped 5 bases, with 11 bases sitting between them. The CDR3 length is 13 residues. The CDR3 DNA reads as TGTGCCAGCAGCTCCATGCCCGGGACTGAAGCTTTCTTT. It specifies CASSSMPGTEAFF.

This clone was picked up one time. The chain couples TRBV21-1 to TRBJ2-1. TRBV21-1 is a documented pseudogene. This CDR3 has 14 amino acids. The DNA of the CDR3 is TGTGCCAGCAGCAAAAGGGCCGCCGACAATGAGCAGTTCTTC. Encoded protein: CASSKRAADNEQFF.

V and J are TRBV5-1 and TRBJ2-3, with TRBD1 matching over 8 bases. The junction had 8 bases not matched to a gene; V was cut back by 5 bases and J by 0 bases. The germline gives CDR1 SGHRS, CDR2 YFSETQ. CDR3 length: 16 residues. CDR3 coding DNA: TGCGCCAGCAGTATCGGACAGGGAGGTAGCACAGATACGCAGTATTTT. Its translation: CASSIGQGGSTDTQYF.

V gene TRBV19 combines with J gene TRBJ2-2; D is possibly TRBD2 (5 bases). CDR1 is LNHDA, CDR2 SQIVND, per germline (reference sequence). The length of the CDR3 is 13 residues. V was trimmed by 7 bases and J by 3 bases, leaving 9 bases between them. The CDR3 coding sequence is TGTGCCAGTACGGGCGGGCACACCGGGGAGCTGTTTTTT. It is translated as CASTGGHTGELFF. Drawing the rest from reference TRBV19 and TRBJ2-2, the complete variable domain is DGGITQSPKYLFRKEGQNVTLSCEQNLNHDAMYWYRQDPGQGLRLIYYSQIVNDFQKGDIAEGYSVSREKKESFPLTVTSAQKNPTAFYLCASTGGHTGELFFGEGSRLTVL.

The chain combines TRBV11-3 with TRBJ1-2; D gene ambiguous. Deletions cut 0 bases from V and 4 bases from J, with 15 bases between. From germline, CDR1 is SGHNT and CDR2 YENEEA. The CDR3 extends over 16 amino acids. CDR3: CASSLETAGVIYGYTF. For the CDR3, the DNA is TGTGCCAGCAGCTTAGAGACTGCTGGCGTCATCTATGGCTACACCTTC.

This clone turned up a few times. V is TRBV6-5 and J is TRBJ1-1; unclear D gene. Deletions cut 0 bases from V and 0 bases from J, with 11 bases between. The CDR3 spans 16 residues. CDR1 is MNHEY, CDR2 SVGAGI, per germline. The CDR3 nucleotides are TGTGCCAGCAGTTACTCTCGAGAAAACATGAACACTGAAGCTTTCTTT. Residues: CASSYSRENMNTEAFF.

The genes are TRBV4-1 and TRBJ1-3; the match to TRBD1 covers 8 bases. The CDR3 loop spans 17 amino acids. V lost 3 bases, J lost 4 bases, and 11 bases stayed unmatched. The V gene's germline CDR1 is MGHRA and CDR2 YSYEKL. The CDR3: CASSQRPGQAIGNTIYF. The CDR3 DNA reads TGCGCCAGCAGCCAGAGACCGGGACAGGCTATAGGAAACACCATATATTTT.

This chain joins TRBV2 and TRBJ1-1; D gene uncertain. CDR3 size: 13 residues. The ends were cut back, 4 bases at V and 1 base at J, with 7 bases in the middle. CDR1 is SNHLY, CDR2 FYNNEI, per germline. CDR3 nucleotide sequence: TGTGCCAGCAGTGGCCCGTGGAACACTGAAGCTTTCTTT. Encoded protein: CASSGPWNTEAFF.

The V gene is TRBV5-1, the J gene TRBJ2-7; 14 bases align to TRBD2. The V gene end was trimmed by 3 bases and the J gene end by 2 bases; junction bases not matched to a gene: 7. Germline loops: CDR1 SGHRS, CDR2 YFSETQ. The CDR3 runs 17 residues. CDR3 in amino acids: CASSSRLAGGPPYEQYF. The CDR3, as DNA: TGCGCCAGCAGCTCTAGACTAGCGGGAGGGCCTCCCTACGAGCAGTACTTC.

The chain joins TRBV6-5 to TRBJ1-1; TRBD1 might be the D (5 bases). From germline, CDR1 is MNHEY and CDR2 SVGAGI. V was shortened by 4 bases and J by 8 bases, with 17 bases between the two germline ends. The CDR3 is 14 residues long. The CDR3 loop reads CASSWGRGPKEAFF. In nucleotides, the CDR3 is TGTGCCAGCAGTTGGGGACGGGGTCCAAAGGAAGCTTTCTTT.

The chain has TRBV7-9 and TRBJ2-5, with no clear D. Germline CDR1 reads SEHNR; CDR2 reads FQNEAQ (reference sequence). This CDR3 has 14 amino acids. Trimming took off 5 bases at V and 4 bases at J, with 14 bases between the two ends. The CDR3 protein is CASSPRTPIETQYF. CDR3 nucleotides: TGTGCCAGCAGCCCCCGAACTCCTATAGAGACCCAGTACTTC.

The rearrangement uses TRBV6-5 and TRBJ2-7, with 9 nucleotides matching TRBD1. Trimming removed 6 bases from V and 2 bases from J; junction bases left unmatched: 8. Germline V gene sequence: CDR1 MNHEY, CDR2 SVGAGI. The CDR3 runs to 15 residues. The CDR3 region is CASRPGTGITYEQYF. CDR3 nucleotide sequence: TGTGCCAGCAGGCCCGGGACAGGGATAACCTACGAGCAGTACTTC.

The chain is built from TRBV7-8 and TRBJ1-1; D perhaps matches TRBD1 (5 bases). The CDR3 totals 17 residues. Germline V gene sequence: CDR1 SGHVS, CDR2 FQNEAQ. V lost 1 base and J 0 bases, leaving 15 bases between the germline ends. The CDR3 DNA reads as TGTGCCAGCAGCTTAGTGGGGCCAGGAGACATGAACACTGAAGCTTTCTTT. Translation: CASSLVGPGDMNTEAFF.

This clone showed up just once. V gene TRBV10-1 combines with J gene TRBJ2-1; D gene ambiguous. CDR1 and CDR2 from the germline V gene are WNHNN and SYGVQD (reference sequence). V was pared by 7 bases and J by 7 bases, with 14 bases between. The CDR3 length is 13 residues. The CDR3 nucleotides read TGCGCCAGCACTGGCCCAGATGGGAATGAGCAGTTCTTC. Residues: CASTGPDGNEQFF.

On this clone: Other DNA sequences in the same sample also yield this CDR3. V is TRBV9 and J is TRBJ2-1; D call uncertain. Germline CDR1 is SGDLS and CDR2 is YYNGEE. Trimming removed 0 bases from V and 2 bases from J, with 3 bases in between. This CDR3 region has 13 residues. The CDR3 nucleotides read TGTGCCAGCAGCGTAGCTCCCTACAATGAGCAGTTCTTC. Translated: CASSVAPYNEQFF.

The rearrangement joins TRBV15 to TRBJ2-7, with D perhaps matching TRBD2 (6 bases). The germline gives CDR1 LNHNV, CDR2 YYDKDF (reference sequence). Trimming took 8 bases from V and 3 from J, leaving 17 bases between them. The CDR3 extends over 14 amino acids. The CDR3: CATGPGDTYYEQYF. The CDR3 region has the DNA TGTGCCACCGGCCCGGGGGATACCTACTACGAGCAGTACTTC.

In nucleotides, the CDR3 is TGTGCCAGCAGCCCCACCCCGACTAGCGGGAGGGGAGATACGCAGTATTTT. Translation: CASSPTPTSGRGDTQYF. This chain joins TRBV7-9 and TRBJ2-3, with 14 positions matching TRBD2. Germline loops: CDR1 SEHNR, CDR2 FQNEAQ (reference sequence). The CDR3 extends over 17 amino acids. Trimming removed 5 bases from V and 5 bases from J; junction bases left unmatched: 9.

This chain uses TRBV29-1 with TRBJ2-3; no definite D call. The V end was cut by 7 bases, the J end by 3 bases, with 5 bases between. This CDR3 contains 10 residues. From germline, CDR1 is SQVTM and CDR2 ANQGSEA. This CDR3 reads CSGRTDTQYF. CDR3 nucleotide sequence: TGCAGCGGCCGGACAGATACGCAGTATTTT.

The count of this clone is one. A much larger clone differs by one base, so this may be a read error. Different DNA sequences within this sample yield the same CDR3. The V gene is TRBV9, the J gene TRBJ2-1; D not resolved. Germline loops: CDR1 SGDLS, CDR2 YYNGEE. CDR3 length: 13 residues. Trimming removed 0 bases from V and 5 bases from J, with 6 bases in between. The CDR3 spells CASSVGPNNEQFF. The CDR3 DNA sequence: TGTGCCAGCAGCGTAGGTCCGAACAATGAGCAGTTCTTC. The complete variable domain, with remaining parts taken from reference TRBV9 and TRBJ2-1, reads DSGVTQTPKHLITATGQRVTLRCSPRSGDLSVYWYQQSLDQGLQFLIQYYNGEERAKGNILERFSAQQFPDLHSELNLSSLELGDSALYFCASSVGPNNEQFFGPGTRLTVL.